The T cell receptor (beta chain) described here comes from a study of OX40 agonist ivuxolimab in advanced cancers. Germline assignment: CDR1 MDHEN and CDR2 SYDVKM. The CDR3 length is 14 residues. V lost 1 base and J 6 bases, leaving 10 bases between the germline ends. This clone appeared a single time. At baseline, cycle 4 day 1, and cycle 7 day 1, blood was sampled. Using immunoSEQ multiplex PCR, the repertoire was profiled, and TCRdb retains in-frame clones only, with some absent. The table shows some 72,000 clones, with approximately 92% occurring only once. V usage is TRBV28 and J usage is TRBJ2-1; no reliable D call. The sequencing used CD4+ or CD8+ T cells sorted from blood, collected in a trial of the OX40 agonist ivuxolimab. The receptor was isolated from an adult with an advanced solid tumor such as melanoma, head and neck, liver or kidney cancer. CDR3 DNA sequence: TGTGCCAGCAGTTTATACGAGGTTTCCAATGAGCAGTTCTTC. Translation: CASSLYEVSNEQFF.